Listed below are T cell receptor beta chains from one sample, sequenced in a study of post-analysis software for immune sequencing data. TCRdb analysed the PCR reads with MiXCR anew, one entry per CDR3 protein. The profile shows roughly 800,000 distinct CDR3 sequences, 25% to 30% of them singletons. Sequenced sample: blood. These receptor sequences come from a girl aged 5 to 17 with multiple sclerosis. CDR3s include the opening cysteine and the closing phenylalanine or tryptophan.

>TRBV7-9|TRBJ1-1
CASSLVPTAGVLKAEAFF
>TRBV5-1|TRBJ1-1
CASSGAAGTEAFF
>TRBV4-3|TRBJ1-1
CASSDREGTEAFF
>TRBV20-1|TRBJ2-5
CSGEGRSQETQYF
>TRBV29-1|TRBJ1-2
CSVDARGDYGYTF
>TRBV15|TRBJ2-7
CATSKVRERPGYF
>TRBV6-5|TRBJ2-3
CASTHGRLAGGTQYF
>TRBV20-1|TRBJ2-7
CSASELTSGDYEQYF
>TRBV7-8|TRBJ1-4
CASSPTGANEKLFF
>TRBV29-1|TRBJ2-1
CSVLRRGLAVNNEQFF
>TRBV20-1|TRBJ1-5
CSGTSGAGNQPQHF
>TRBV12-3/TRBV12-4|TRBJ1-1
CASSTQGGLAEAFF
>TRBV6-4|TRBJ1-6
CASSGEWGENSPLHF
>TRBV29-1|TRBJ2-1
CSVGSRVSYEQFF
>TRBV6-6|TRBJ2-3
CASTNNNGGGNTDAQYF
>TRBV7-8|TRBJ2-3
CASSPSRRTDTQYF
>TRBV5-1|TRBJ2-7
CASSSHGGSYEQYF
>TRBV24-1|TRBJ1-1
CATSEGGTGVEAFF
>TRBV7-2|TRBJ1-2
CASSPFAGYGYTF
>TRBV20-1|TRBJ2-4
CSAPYADRTGTAKNIQYF
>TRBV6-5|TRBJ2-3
CASSYSTGTSTDTQYF
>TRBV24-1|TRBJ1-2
CATSDPKDRDYYGYTF
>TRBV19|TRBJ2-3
CASRSPFGREPSSSTDTQYF
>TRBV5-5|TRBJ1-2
CASSPTPDRSYGYTF
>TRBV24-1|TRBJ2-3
CATSAGDTQYF